This T cell receptor (beta chain) was sequenced in a study of OX40 agonist ivuxolimab in advanced cancers. Study at large: Ivuxolimab, which patients received intravenously every 2 weeks, was dosed at 0.01 to 10 mg/kg.

As for this clone: The target antigen is unknown.

General study results and limits: Averaging showed that CD8+ T cells had more expanded clones than CD4+ did.

The ends lost 6 bases at V and 7 bases at J; junction bases unmatched: 10. The CDR3 has 15 amino acids. Germline-derived CDR1 and CDR2 are MNHNS and SASEGT. Method: immunoSEQ multiplex PCR; TCRdb's copy keeps in-frame clones and lacks some. This table holds tens of thousands of clones, approximately 90% found once. Sampled blood was obtained at baseline, cycle 4 day 1, and cycle 7 day 1. The clonotype was recovered from an adult with an advanced solid tumor such as melanoma, head and neck, liver or kidney cancer. The sample in question was CD4+ or CD8+ T cells sorted from blood, obtained in a trial of the OX40 agonist ivuxolimab. The rearrangement uses TRBV6-1 and TRBJ2-1, with 9 bases fitting TRBD1. In DNA form, the CDR3 reads TGTGCCAGCAGGACAGGGGGTTTCCAGGGGAATGAGCAGTTCTTC. It translates to CASRTGGFQGNEQFF.